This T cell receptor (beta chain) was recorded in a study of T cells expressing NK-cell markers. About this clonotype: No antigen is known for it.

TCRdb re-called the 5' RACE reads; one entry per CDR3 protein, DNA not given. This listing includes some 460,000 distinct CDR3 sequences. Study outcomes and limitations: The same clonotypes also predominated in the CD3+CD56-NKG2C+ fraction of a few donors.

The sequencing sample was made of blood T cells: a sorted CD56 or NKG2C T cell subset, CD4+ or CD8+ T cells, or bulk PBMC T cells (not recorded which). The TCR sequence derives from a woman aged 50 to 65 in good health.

CDR3 sequence: CATSRGGGGSDTQYF. The chain carries TRBV15 and TRBJ2-3; TCRdb picks TRBD1, but there is no DNA to check that call. CDR3 size: 15 residues. CDR1 and CDR2 (germline): LNHNV, YYDKDF (reference sequence).